This T cell receptor (beta chain) was found in a study of cytomegalovirus exposure and HLA in healthy donors. General study results and limits: The number of N-insertions in an Asian-associated ancestry cluster was reportedly below the 666-donor mean in a later analysis. In vitro experiments confirmed that three CMV-associated chains were specific for CMV antigens. The classifier reportedly diagnosed cytomegalovirus status with high sensitivity and specificity. The likely origin of a cluster of highly shared sequence variants was a sequencing artifact.

From germline, CDR1 is ENHRY and CDR2 SYGVKD. Trimming took 3 bases from V and 4 from J; bases not matched to a gene: 9. This CDR3 spans 17 amino acids. With 60 Vbeta and 13 Jbeta primers, the PCR was carried out. Here immunoSEQ multiplex PCR was the method, and the copy in TCRdb shows in-frame clones only, minus some. The table records 150,000 to 200,000 clones, roughly 84% of them present only once. In the case of this clone: Its antigen is unknown.

This rearrangement joins TRBV10-3 to TRBJ2-2, with 9 positions matching TRBD2. Material: PBMCs. This TCR was sampled from a boy aged 2-9 years in good health and CMV-seronegative. CDR3 in amino acids: CAISEGWELAGTGELFF. The DNA for the CDR3 is TGTGCCATCAGTGAAGGTTGGGAACTAGCGGGCACCGGGGAGCTGTTTTTT.